One sample yielded the 13 T cell receptor beta chains listed below, sequenced in a study of T-cell memory formation after mild COVID-19. TCRdb recomputed calls from the 5' RACE reads with MiXCR, one row per CDR3 protein. The sample consists of tens of thousands of distinct CDR3 sequences, 9.5% to 15% of them appearing once. The material sequenced was PBMCs or a T cell subset sorted from them (not recorded which). Receptors were obtained from a man between 18 and 29 years old who had mild COVID-19 (a few samples of this study predate the infection). Cell type and time point are not known.

This clonotype was picked up a small number of times. The chain joins TRBV5-1 to TRBJ2-1; D might be TRBD1 (5 bases). V was clipped by 1 base and J by 10 bases, with 12 bases between them. The germline CDR1 and CDR2 sequences are SGHRS and YFSETQ. The CDR3 length is 13 residues. In DNA, the CDR3 is TGCGCCAGCAGCTTGACCGACAGAAGAGAGCAGTTCTTC. This encodes CASSLTDRREQFF.

The V call is TRBV29-1, the J call TRBJ1-2; D uncertain. The V end lost 4 bases, the J end lost 10 bases, and 19 bases lay between the germline ends. CDR1 and CDR2 from the germline V gene are SQVTM and ANQGSEA. This CDR3 is 13 amino acids long. This chain's CDR3 is CSVGLSFGGDYTF. Here the CDR3 DNA reads TGCAGCGTTGGTCTGTCGTTCGGAGGTGACTACACCTTC.

The rearrangement links TRBV7-3 to TRBJ1-1; 7 bases are a match to TRBD1. With V trimmed by 1 base and J by 6 bases, 2 bases remained unmatched. The CDR3 is made up of 13 amino acids. Germline values: CDR1 SGHTA, CDR2 FQGTGA. For the CDR3, the DNA is TGTGCCAGCAGCTTAAATGGACAGGCTGAAGCTTTCTTT. The encoded protein is CASSLNGQAEAFF.

This clonotype was detected a few times. This chain connects TRBV7-2 to TRBJ1-1; 9 positions agree with TRBD1. Germline V gene sequence: CDR1 SGHTA, CDR2 FQGNSA. The CDR3 has 16 amino acids. V was pared by 0 bases and J by 4 bases, with 6 bases of the junction left unmatched. CDR3 sequence (DNA): TGTGCCAGCAGCTTAGCGGGGACAGGGCGGATCACTGAAGCTTTCTTT. Protein: CASSLAGTGRITEAFF.

The chain is built from TRBV9 and TRBJ1-1; 8 nucleotides line up with TRBD1. Germline CDR1 SGDLS, CDR2 YYNGEE. V was clipped by 0 bases and J by 3 bases; unmatched bases: 10. The CDR3 extends over 17 amino acids. In nucleotides, the CDR3 is TGTGCCAGCAGCGTAGGAGGGACAGGAAACATTGACACTGAAGCTTTCTTT. This sequence encodes CASSVGGTGNIDTEAFF.

This clonotype showed up many times. The rearrangement joins TRBV7-6 to TRBJ2-1; 8 bases are a match to TRBD1. This CDR3 has 16 residues. Trimming cost V 7 bases and J 5 bases; bases outside gene matches: 13. CDR1 is SGHVS and CDR2 is FNYEAQ in the germline V gene. The CDR3 region is CASTPSRTGSNNEQFF. As DNA, the CDR3 is TGTGCCAGCACCCCATCTAGGACAGGGTCCAACAATGAGCAGTTCTTC.

V and J are TRBV11-2 and TRBJ2-1; D gene uncertain. The germline V and J ends were trimmed by 1 base and 0 bases, with 7 bases remaining between them. The CDR3 runs to 15 residues. Germline V gene lookup returns CDR1 SGHAT and CDR2 FQNNGV. The CDR3 protein is CASSLGTNSYNEQFF. The CDR3 bases are TGTGCCAGCAGCTTAGGCACCAACTCCTACAATGAGCAGTTCTTC.

The sample holds a few counts of this clonotype. The chain couples TRBV28 to TRBJ2-3, with TRBD2 identical over 13 bases. This CDR3 spans 16 amino acids. CDR1 and CDR2 (germline): MDHEN, SYDVKM. V lost 6 bases and J lost 5; bases outside the gene matches: 8. CDR3 region: CASRTTSGGAGDTQYF. As DNA, the CDR3 is TGTGCCAGCAGGACCACTAGCGGGGGGGCAGGAGATACGCAGTATTTT.

A few counts support this clonotype. V usage is TRBV20-1 and J usage is TRBJ2-5; the match to TRBD2 covers 8 bases. The CDR3 is 15 amino acids. Germline V gene lookup returns CDR1 DFQATT and CDR2 SNEGSKA (reference sequence). J was trimmed by 1 base and V by 0 bases; bases with no gene match: 4. CDR3 sequence reads: CSAREGTRIQETQYF. DNA of the CDR3: TGCAGTGCTAGAGAGGGGACTAGGATCCAAGAGACCCAGTACTTC.

The V and J genes are TRBV7-2 and TRBJ2-1; 11 nucleotides align to TRBD2. This CDR3 contains 15 residues. The V and J ends lost 5 bases and 7 bases, in that order; junction bases with no gene match: 7. CDR1 SGHTA and CDR2 FQGNSA come from the germline V gene. CDR3 DNA: TGTGCCAGCAGCCCGGTAGCGGGGGGGCTAAATGAGCAGTTCTTC. Its translation: CASSPVAGGLNEQFF.

This clonotype was detected a few times. The chain links TRBV20-1 to TRBJ1-2; D is undetermined. CDR1 is DFQATT and CDR2 is SNEGSKA in the germline V gene (reference sequence). Trimming took 0 bases from V and 4 from J, leaving 12 bases between them. CDR3 length: 14 amino acids. The CDR3 loop reads CSARDWFTIYGYTF. The CDR3 DNA reads TGCAGTGCTAGAGATTGGTTCACCATCTATGGCTACACCTTC.

The table lists this clonotype with many counts. The chain uses TRBV6-5 and TRBJ1-3, with a possible D match to TRBD1 (5 bases). The CDR3 length is 14 residues. CDR1 MNHEY and CDR2 SVGAGI come from the germline V gene. Trimming took 3 bases from V and 2 from J, leaving 8 bases between them. The CDR3 DNA reads TGTGCCAGCAGTTATTCGACAGCTGGAAACACCATATATTTT. This gives the protein CASSYSTAGNTIYF.

This clonotype was seen a few times. The CDR3: CASSATGQGAADTQYF. The CDR3, as DNA: TGTGCCAGCAGTGCTACCGGACAGGGGGCCGCAGATACGCAGTATTTT. V and J are TRBV6-6 and TRBJ2-3, with 11 bases fitting TRBD1. Germline trimming cut 5 bases from V and 4 bases from J; bases unmatched to any gene: 8. The CDR3 covers 16 residues. The V gene's germline CDR1 is MNHNY and CDR2 SVGAGI (reference sequence).